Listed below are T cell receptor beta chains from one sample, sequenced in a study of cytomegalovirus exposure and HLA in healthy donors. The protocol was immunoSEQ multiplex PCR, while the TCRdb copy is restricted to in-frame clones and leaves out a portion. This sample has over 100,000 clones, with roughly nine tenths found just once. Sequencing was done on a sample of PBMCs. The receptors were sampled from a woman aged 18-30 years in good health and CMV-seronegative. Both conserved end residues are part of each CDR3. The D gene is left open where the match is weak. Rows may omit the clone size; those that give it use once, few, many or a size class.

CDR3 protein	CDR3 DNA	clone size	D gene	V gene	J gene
CASSLDGLSGNTIYF	TGCGCCAGCAGCTTGGATGGGCTCTCTGGAAACACCATATATTTT	-	-	TRBV5-1	TRBJ1-3
CASSLGRREVYGYTF	TGTGCCAGCAGCTTAGGGCGCAGGGAGGTCTATGGCTACACCTTC	-	-	TRBV13	TRBJ1-2
CASSVPTGRVRVGSGELFF	TGCGCCAGCAGTGTCCCCACGGGCCGGGTCAGGGTGGGATCCGGGGAGCTGTTTTTT	-	-	TRBV10-2	TRBJ2-2
CASNQGGNKAAFF	TGTGCCAGCAACCAGGGAGGGAACAAGGCAGCTTTCTTT	-	-	TRBV6-1	TRBJ1-1
CASSLMGGQETQYF	TGTGCCAGCAGCTTAATGGGGGGCCAAGAGACCCAGTACTTC	-	-	TRBV7-9	TRBJ2-5
CASSLYGTGSGEKLFF	TGTGCCAGCAGTTTATACGGGACAGGGTCGGGTGAAAAACTGTTTTTT	-	TRBD1	TRBV28	TRBJ1-4
CASFFDKTSYEQYF	TGTGCCAGTTTTTTTGATAAAACTTCCTACGAGCAGTACTTC	-	-	TRBV21-1	TRBJ2-7
CASSPDRRADTQYF	TGTGCCAGCAGTCCGGACAGAAGGGCAGATACGCAGTATTTT	-	-	TRBV5-4	TRBJ2-3
CASSSGLVLYEQYF	TGTGCCAGCAGCTCCGGACTAGTTCTCTACGAGCAGTACTTC	-	TRBD2	TRBV13	TRBJ2-7
CASSTGTISYEQYF	TGTGCCAGCAGCACCGGGACTATCTCCTACGAGCAGTACTTC	once	TRBD2	TRBV9	TRBJ2-7
CASSGRMQGARYEQYF	TGCGCCAGCAGCGGGAGGATGCAAGGGGCTCGCTACGAGCAGTACTTC	-	-	TRBV5-1	TRBJ2-7
CASSLGQGFSSYNEQFF	TGTGCCAGCAGCTTAGGACAGGGCTTTAGCTCCTACAATGAGCAGTTCTTC	-	TRBD1	TRBV7-9	TRBJ2-1
CASRGQLNTEAFF	TGCGCCAGCAGGGGACAGTTGAACACTGAAGCTTTCTTT	-	TRBD1	TRBV10-1	TRBJ1-1
CASSQPWGRGPNTEAFF	TGCGCCAGCAGCCAACCATGGGGCAGGGGACCGAACACTGAAGCTTTCTTT	-	-	TRBV4-1	TRBJ1-1
CASRSPGTGGSPLHF	TGTGCCAGCAGAAGCCCTGGGACAGGGGGTTCACCCCTCCACTTT	-	TRBD1	TRBV7-9	TRBJ1-6
CASSTGTGYNEQFF	TGTGCCAGTAGTACCGGGACAGGGTACAATGAGCAGTTCTTC	-	TRBD1	TRBV19	TRBJ2-1
CASGSVAGAHEQFF	TGCGCCAGTGGGTCCGTAGCGGGGGCGCATGAGCAGTTCTTC	once	TRBD2	TRBV5-1	TRBJ2-1
CASSLEAGALQETQYF	TGCGCCAGCAGCTTGGAGGCGGGGGCCCTCCAAGAGACCCAGTACTTC	-	-	TRBV5-1	TRBJ2-5
CASSEYTQGNSPLHF	TGTGCCAGCAGTGAATATACCCAGGGGAATTCACCCCTCCACTTT	-	-	TRBV2	TRBJ1-6
CASSWEAEGSPLHF	TGTGCCAGCTCTTGGGAGGCGGAGGGTTCACCCCTCCACTTT	-	-	TRBV2	TRBJ1-6
CASSSLNQPQHF	TGTGCCAGCAGTTCCCTGAATCAGCCCCAGCATTTT	once	-	TRBV6-5	TRBJ1-5
CASRGGTGENEQYF	TGTGCCAGCAGGGGAGGGACAGGGGAGAACGAGCAGTACTTC	-	TRBD1	TRBV6-5	TRBJ2-7
CASSWASGGPETQYF	TGCGCCAGCAGCTGGGCTAGCGGGGGGCCAGAGACCCAGTACTTC	-	TRBD2	TRBV5-1	TRBJ2-5
CASTRDVGGQPQHF	TGTGCCAGCACCAGGGATGTGGGTGGTCAGCCCCAGCATTTT	few	-	TRBV2	TRBJ1-5
CASSSAGYNSPLHF	TGCGCCAGCAGTTCGGCAGGGTACAATTCACCCCTCCACTTT	-	-	TRBV10-1	TRBJ1-6
CSVGRIGTGRYEQYF	TGCAGCGTTGGAAGGATCGGGACAGGGCGCTACGAGCAGTACTTC	-	TRBD1	TRBV29-1	TRBJ2-7
CASSLLTPGRRNLLAKNIQYF	TGTGCCAGCAGTCTGCTAACCCCGGGTCGCCGCAACCTTCTAGCCAAAAACATTCAGTACTTC	-	-	TRBV27	TRBJ2-4
CASSQGPVLSDEQFF	TGTGCCAGCAGTCAGGGCCCAGTCCTGAGCGATGAGCAGTTCTTC	-	-	TRBV13	TRBJ2-1
CASSRSAGRWDGYTF	TGTGCCAGCAGTCGCTCGGCAGGGAGGTGGGACGGCTACACCTTC	few	-	TRBV25-1	TRBJ1-2